The clone carrying this T cell receptor beta chain has just one count. This sample is part of a study of blood T cell repertoires in COVID-19. At the level of the study: The United States, Italy and Spain were the sources of the acute and convalescent COVID-19 samples.

The CDR3 contains 12 residues. Per germline, CDR1 LNHDA and CDR2 SQIVND (reference sequence). V lost 6 bases, J lost 4 bases, and 9 bases lay in between. Authors' data handling: Reference gene primer amplification gave nucleated cell count estimates. TCRdb's table, derived via immunoSEQ multiplex PCR, lists solely in-frame clones and lacks some. That table gives V, J and clone size, and the DNA gave D and trimming. The table includes more than 200,000 clones, less than 90% detected once. Sample: peripheral blood. This TCR was sampled from a middle-aged man with acute or convalescent COVID-19. The rearrangement joins TRBV19 to TRBJ1-2; D not resolved. CDR3 loop: CASSRNGYGYTF. CDR3 in DNA: TGTGCCAGTAGCCGAAACGGCTATGGCTACACCTTC.